Listed below are T cell receptor beta chains from one sample, sequenced in a study of blood T cell repertoires in COVID-19. Only in-frame clones appear in the TCRdb table, and some are missing; sequencing was by immunoSEQ multiplex PCR. The sample yields nearly 200,000 clones, 84% seen once. Sample: peripheral blood. The receptors come from a human donor in a cohort sampled during active COVID-19. CDR3s include the opening cysteine and the closing phenylalanine or tryptophan. The D gene is left open where the match is weak. Size tells how often a clone was seen (once, few, many) or the class of an expanded clone, and some rows leave it out.

CDR3 length	V gene	clone size	D gene	J gene	CDR3 protein	CDR3 DNA
13	TRBV19	NA	NA	TRBJ1-1	CASSIRPAGEAFF	TGTGCCAGTAGTATTCGTCCGGCAGGCGAAGCTTTCTTT
14	TRBV3-1/TRBV3-2	NA	NA	TRBJ1-1	CASSQPGFGTEAFF	TGTGCCAGCAGCCAGCCGGGGTTCGGCACTGAAGCTTTCTTT
16	TRBV4-2	NA	NA	TRBJ1-2	CASSQAGREIGYGYTF	TGTGCCAGCAGCCAAGCGGGTCGGGAGATAGGCTATGGCTACACCTTC
15	TRBV6-5	NA	NA	TRBJ1-5	CASSYRGSGNQPQHF	TGTGCCAGCAGTTACAGAGGGTCGGGCAATCAGCCCCAGCATTTT
15	TRBV6-5	NA	TRBD1	TRBJ1-2	CASSYRTGTGYGYTF	TGTGCCAGCAGTTACCGGACAGGGACCGGCTATGGCTACACCTTC
14	TRBV6-1	NA	NA	TRBJ1-2	CASSERGSSYGYTF	TGTGCCAGCAGTGAAAGGGGCTCCAGCTATGGCTACACCTTC
16	TRBV2	NA	TRBD1	TRBJ2-2	CASGSGQGLNTGELFF	TGTGCCAGCGGCTCGGGACAGGGACTTAACACCGGGGAGCTGTTTTTT
13	TRBV2	NA	NA	TRBJ2-5	CASFSGYQETQYF	TGTGCCAGCTTCAGCGGTTATCAAGAGACCCAGTACTTC
11	TRBV29-1	NA	NA	TRBJ1-1	CSVVPNTEAFF	TGCAGCGTTGTCCCAAACACTGAAGCTTTCTTT
14	TRBV11-2	NA	TRBD1	TRBJ2-4	CASSLGQGRNIQYF	TGTGCCAGCAGCTTGGGACAGGGGAGGAACATTCAGTACTTC
14	TRBV30	NA	NA	TRBJ1-5	CAWSMTVSSQPQHF	TGTGCCTGGAGTATGACAGTTAGTAGTCAGCCCCAGCATTTT
16	TRBV11-2	NA	TRBD2	TRBJ2-3	CASSQNLAGVRDTQYF	TGTGCCAGCAGCCAGAATCTAGCGGGAGTTAGGGATACGCAGTATTTT
13	TRBV6-4	few	TRBD1	TRBJ2-2	CASKTGNSGELFF	TGTGCCAGCAAGACAGGGAATTCCGGGGAGCTGTTTTTT
18	TRBV4-2	NA	TRBD2	TRBJ2-2	CASSQDPGRGGKTGELFF	TGTGCCAGCAGCCAAGATCCAGGGCGGGGGGGTAAGACCGGGGAGCTGTTTTTT
16	TRBV7-3	few	NA	TRBJ2-2	CASSLSSRQPTGELFF	TGTGCCAGCAGCTTAAGTTCTCGACAGCCCACCGGGGAGCTGTTTTTT
13	TRBV14	NA	NA	TRBJ2-5	CASSQDPGLTQYF	TGTGCCAGCAGCCAAGATCCGGGTTTGACCCAGTACTTC
17	TRBV28	NA	TRBD2	TRBJ2-3	CASSLPGGPPHTDTQYF	TGTGCCAGCAGTTTGCCGGGAGGGCCCCCACACACAGATACGCAGTATTTT
12	TRBV28	NA	NA	TRBJ1-1	CASSFDSTATFF	TGTGCCAGCAGTTTTGACTCTACGGCAACTTTCTTT
15	TRBV5-5	NA	NA	TRBJ2-1	CASSLGGTSYNEQFF	TGTGCCAGCAGCTTGGGTGGCACCTCATACAATGAGCAGTTCTTC
15	TRBV5-6	few	NA	TRBJ2-1	CASSLFPSSYNEQFF	TGTGCCAGCAGCTTGTTTCCCAGCTCCTACAATGAGCAGTTCTTC
12	TRBV30	NA	TRBD1	TRBJ2-7	CAWGQGGYEQYF	TGTGCCTGGGGACAGGGCGGGTACGAGCAGTACTTC
14	TRBV10-3	NA	TRBD1	TRBJ1-5	CAISGTGAAVPQHF	TGTGCCATCAGCGGGACAGGGGCCGCCGTGCCCCAGCATTTT
11	TRBV6-5	NA	NA	TRBJ1-1	CASSRGSVAFF	TGTGCCAGCAGCAGGGGTTCGGTCGCTTTCTTT
14	TRBV3-1/TRBV3-2	once	NA	TRBJ2-1	CASSQSSGVYEQFF	TGTGCCAGCAGCCAATCCTCAGGGGTTTATGAGCAGTTCTTC
15	TRBV2	NA	NA	TRBJ1-6	CASSVLSGKLSPLHF	TGTGCCAGCAGTGTGTTGTCAGGCAAGCTTTCACCCCTCCACTTT
11	TRBV5-1	NA	NA	TRBJ2-3	CASSRADTQYF	TGCGCCAGCAGTCGGGCAGATACGCAGTATTTT
17	TRBV7-9	NA	NA	TRBJ1-4	CASSLWGVAATNEKLFF	TGTGCCAGCAGCTTATGGGGGGTAGCTGCAACTAATGAAAAACTGTTTTTT
13	TRBV18	NA	NA	TRBJ2-7	CASSPGQSYEQYF	TGTGCCAGCTCACCCGGACAGTCCTACGAGCAGTACTTC
15	TRBV6-5	NA	NA	TRBJ1-5	CASSSERTENYPQHF	TGTGCCAGCAGCTCAGAAAGGACTGAAAATTATCCCCAGCATTTT
14	TRBV3-1/TRBV3-2	NA	NA	TRBJ2-2	CASSQIRAYRELFF	TGTGCCAGCAGCCAAATCAGGGCGTACCGGGAGCTGTTTTTT
15	TRBV5-1	NA	TRBD2	TRBJ2-1	CASSLVIAGGQEQFF	TGCGCCAGCAGCTTGGTTATAGCGGGGGGGCAGGAGCAGTTCTTC
16	TRBV10-3	NA	TRBD1	TRBJ1-5	CAISETGGISNQPQHF	TGTGCCATCAGTGAAACAGGGGGCATTAGCAATCAGCCCCAGCATTTT
12	TRBV19	NA	NA	TRBJ1-1	CASSLQGTEAFF	TGTGCCAGTAGCCTACAGGGAACTGAAGCTTTCTTT
14	TRBV27	once	NA	TRBJ2-2	CASSFSVRTGELFF	TGTGCCAGCAGTTTCAGCGTTCGCACCGGGGAGCTGTTTTTT
16	TRBV2	NA	TRBD1	TRBJ1-2	CASSVDGRGAASGYTF	TGTGCCAGCAGTGTAGACGGCAGGGGGGCTGCTTCTGGCTACACCTTC
16	TRBV19	NA	NA	TRBJ1-6	CASTPGWSSYNSPLHF	TGTGCCAGTACCCCTGGGTGGAGCTCCTATAATTCACCCCTCCACTTT
14	TRBV19	NA	NA	TRBJ2-1	CATKIGWANNEQFF	TGTGCCACAAAGATCGGATGGGCGAACAATGAGCAGTTCTTC
15	TRBV11-1	NA	TRBD1	TRBJ2-7	CASSPGTGSRYEQYF	TGTGCCAGCAGCCCCGGGACAGGGTCGCGGTACGAGCAGTACTTC
16	TRBV23-1	NA	NA	TRBJ1-6	CASSQPGRWRDSPLHF	TGCGCCAGCAGTCAACCAGGGCGGTGGAGGGATTCACCCCTCCACTTT
14	TRBV28	NA	TRBD1	TRBJ1-4	CASSVGQGREKLFF	TGTGCCAGCAGCGTGGGACAGGGGCGTGAAAAACTGTTTTTT
13	TRBV11-3	once	TRBD2	TRBJ2-7	CASSFTGGYEQYF	TGTGCCAGCAGCTTCACGGGAGGTTACGAGCAGTACTTC
14	TRBV7-9	NA	NA	TRBJ2-5	CASSWDTRLETQYF	TGTGCCAGCAGCTGGGACACCCGTTTAGAGACCCAGTACTTC
15	TRBV7-9	NA	NA	TRBJ2-5	CASSLGADFQETQYF	TGTGCCAGCAGCTTAGGGGCAGATTTTCAAGAGACCCAGTACTTC
15	TRBV10-3	many	TRBD1	TRBJ2-3	CAIRDPGQNTDTQYF	TGTGCCATCAGGGATCCGGGACAGAACACAGATACGCAGTATTTT
15	TRBV14	NA	TRBD1	TRBJ2-2	CASSQRQGSTGELFF	TGTGCCAGCAGCCAAAGACAGGGTAGCACCGGGGAGCTGTTTTTT
14	TRBV30	NA	TRBD1	TRBJ1-4	CAWTLQGAIGELFF	TGTGCCTGGACGTTGCAGGGGGCCATTGGGGAACTGTTTTTT
15	TRBV13	NA	TRBD2	TRBJ2-7	CASSVQLAGVYEQYF	TGTGCCAGCAGCGTCCAACTAGCGGGAGTGTACGAGCAGTACTTC
16	TRBV5-1	NA	NA	TRBJ2-2	CASSFGGRGPTGELFF	TGCGCCAGCAGCTTCGGGGGAAGGGGGCCTACCGGGGAGCTGTTTTTT
13	TRBV6-1	NA	NA	TRBJ2-2	CASSEAYLGELFF	TGTGCCAGCAGTGAAGCTTATTTAGGGGAGCTGTTTTTT
13	TRBV7-9	NA	NA	TRBJ1-2	CASSLTGLYGYTF	TGTGCCAGCAGCTTAACAGGGCTCTATGGCTACACCTTC
17	TRBV7-6	NA	TRBD2	TRBJ2-2	CASSPNPGLAATGELFF	TGTGCCAGCAGCCCCAACCCGGGACTAGCGGCCACCGGGGAGCTGTTTTTT
14	TRBV29-1	once	TRBD2	TRBJ2-3	CSSLAGVRTDTQYF	TGCAGTTCTCTAGCGGGAGTACGCACAGATACGCAGTATTTT
16	TRBV7-2	NA	TRBD2	TRBJ2-7	CASSDAGGRNSYEQYF	TGTGCCAGCAGCGATGCGGGGGGACGGAACTCCTACGAGCAGTACTTC
15	TRBV19	NA	TRBD1	TRBJ2-1	CASSTRQGALDEQFF	TGTGCCAGTAGCACCCGACAGGGGGCTTTAGATGAGCAGTTCTTC
14	TRBV7-9	NA	NA	TRBJ2-2	CASSFQGGSGELFF	TGTGCCAGCAGCTTTCAGGGGGGATCCGGGGAGCTGTTTTTT